What follows are 5 T cell receptor beta chains derived from one specimen sequenced in a study of shared clonotypes between healthy human individuals. TCRdb's table, derived via immunoSEQ multiplex PCR, lists solely in-frame clones and lacks some. The sample holds 1,400,000 or so clones, 98% seen once. The sample taken for sequencing was naive CD4+ T cells sorted from blood. Stated subset: CD45RA+ positively selected. These receptors were collected from a man aged 25 to 45 in good health.

This chain joins TRBV6-6 and TRBJ2-5; no reliable D call. There are 13 residues in the CDR3. The V end was cut by 1 base, the J end by 2 bases, with 5 bases between. CDR1 is MNHNY, CDR2 SVGAGI, per germline (reference sequence). For the CDR3, the DNA is TGTGCCAGCAGTTACTTCCTTCAAGAGACCCAGTACTTC. Translated: CASSYFLQETQYF.

The rearrangement joins TRBV5-4 to TRBJ1-1; D is perhaps TRBD1 (5 bases). V dropped 6 bases and J dropped 1 base, with 7 bases sitting between them. The CDR3 totals 12 residues. Germline CDR1 and CDR2: SGHNT and YYREEE (reference sequence). CDR3 bases: TGTGCCAGCAACGGACAGAACACTGAAGCTTTCTTT. Translating it yields CASNGQNTEAFF.

The rearrangement joins TRBV4-3 to TRBJ2-7, with TRBD2 matching over 9 bases. V lost 0 bases and J lost 6; bases outside the gene matches: 9. Germline V gene sequence: CDR1 LGHNA, CDR2 YSLEER. This CDR3 region has 16 residues. The CDR3 DNA sequence: TGCGCCAGCAGCCAAGAATGGGTGAATAGCGGGAGCGAGCAGTACTTC. This translates into CASSQEWVNSGSEQYF.

The V and J genes are TRBV2 and TRBJ2-7; D possibly corresponds to TRBD1 (6 bases). CDR1 SNHLY and CDR2 FYNNEI come from the germline V gene. CDR3 size: 13 residues. V lost 7 bases and J lost 5, with 15 bases in between. Here the CDR3 reads CASILESGDEQYF. The CDR3 DNA reads TGTGCCAGCATCTTGGAATCAGGGGACGAGCAGTACTTC.

This sequence joins TRBV13 and TRBJ2-7; no clear D. Germline lookup yields CDR1 PRHDT and CDR2 FYEKMQ (reference sequence). The CDR3 spans 12 residues. Trimming took off 5 bases at V and 4 bases at J, with 9 bases between the two ends. The CDR3 coding sequence is TGTGCCAGCAGCCCCCTCCAATACGAGCAGTACTTC. Translated: CASSPLQYEQYF.